This T cell receptor beta chain came from a study of tumor-infiltrating lymphocytes in primary liver carcinoma. Study-wide results and caveats: It was observed that only about 7.5-25% of the top clones appeared in every one of the five tumor regions.

Many counts were recorded for this clonotype. The antigen is unknown. It was from about 19-30 mg of unsorted bulk tissue that RNA and DNA were co-extracted. Every single tumor sample held over 75% viable tumor cells. A constant-region primer served to make TCR beta cDNA from roughly 480 ng total RNA. Three nested multiplex PCR rounds, a slightly modified ARM-PCR, produced the libraries for TCR beta. TRBV1-TRBV30 forward primers and a C-beta reverse primer were used in the first two PCR rounds, which each ran for approximately 9 cycles. TCRdb re-analysed the multiplex PCR reads in MiXCR, keeping a single row per CDR3 protein. Among approximately 120,000 distinct CDR3 sequences, 64% were seen once, and the ten largest hold 8.4%. The V gene lost 4 bases and the J gene lost 7 bases, with 13 bases spanning the gap. This CDR3 is 13 amino acids long.

This TCR was recovered from a woman aged 60-75 years with primary liver carcinoma and hepatitis B virus infection. The chain combines TRBV12-3 or TRBV12-4 with TRBJ1-2; D is undetermined. The sequencing sample was made of liver tumor tissue from sampling region 3. As for subset: tumor region T3, left-lateral pole. The CDR3 here is CASSSPTTGGYTF. The CDR3 DNA reads TGTGCCAGCAGTTCGCCGACGACGGGTGGCTACACCTTC.